The present TCR beta chain was sequenced within a study of cytomegalovirus exposure and HLA in healthy donors. General observations from the study: In an earlier analysis, most TCR beta V segments were productive about 87% or about 30% of the time.

The PCR employed 60 Vbeta primers together with 13 Jbeta primers. The assay was immunoSEQ multiplex PCR, and TCRdb's table has in-frame clones only and misses some. The data hold about 110,000 clones, with roughly 73% observed a single time. Worth noting for this clone: Its specificity is unknown.

The ends were cut back, 4 bases at V and 6 bases at J, with 12 bases in the middle. CDR3 length: 13 amino acids. The germline CDR1 and CDR2 sequences are MNHNS and SASEGT. Sequenced: PBMCs. The chain joins TRBV6-1 to TRBJ1-1, with a possible D match to TRBD1 (5 bases). The source of this sequence is a man in his forties or fifties in good health and CMV-seronegative. The CDR3 loop reads CASSARAFSEAFF. As DNA, the CDR3 is TGTGCCAGCAGTGCCAGGGCTTTCTCTGAAGCTTTCTTT.